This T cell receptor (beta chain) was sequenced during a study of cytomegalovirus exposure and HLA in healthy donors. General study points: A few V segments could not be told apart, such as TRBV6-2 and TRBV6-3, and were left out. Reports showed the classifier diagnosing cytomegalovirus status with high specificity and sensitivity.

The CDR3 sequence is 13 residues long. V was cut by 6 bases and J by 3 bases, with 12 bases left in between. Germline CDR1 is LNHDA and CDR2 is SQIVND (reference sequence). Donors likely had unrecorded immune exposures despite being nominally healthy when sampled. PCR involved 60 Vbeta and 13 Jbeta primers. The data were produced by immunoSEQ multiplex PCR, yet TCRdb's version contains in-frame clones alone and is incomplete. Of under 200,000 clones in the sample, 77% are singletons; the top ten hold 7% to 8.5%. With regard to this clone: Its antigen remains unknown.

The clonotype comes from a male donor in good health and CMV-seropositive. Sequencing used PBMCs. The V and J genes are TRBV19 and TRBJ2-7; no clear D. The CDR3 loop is CASSAAGDYEQYF. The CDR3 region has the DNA TGTGCCAGTAGCGCCGCAGGCGACTACGAGCAGTACTTC.